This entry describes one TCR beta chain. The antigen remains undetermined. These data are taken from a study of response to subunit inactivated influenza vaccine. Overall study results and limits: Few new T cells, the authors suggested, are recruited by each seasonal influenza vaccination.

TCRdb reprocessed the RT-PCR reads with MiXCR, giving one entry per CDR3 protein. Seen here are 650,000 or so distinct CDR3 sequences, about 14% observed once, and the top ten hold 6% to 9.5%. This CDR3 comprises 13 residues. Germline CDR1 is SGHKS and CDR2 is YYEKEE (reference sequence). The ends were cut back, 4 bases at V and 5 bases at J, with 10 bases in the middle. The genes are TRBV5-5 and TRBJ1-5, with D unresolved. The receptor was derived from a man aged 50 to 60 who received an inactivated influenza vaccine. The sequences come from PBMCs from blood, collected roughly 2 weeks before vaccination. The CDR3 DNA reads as TGTGCCAGCAGCGTGGAGGAAGATCAGCCCCAGCATTTT. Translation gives CASSVEEDQPQHF.